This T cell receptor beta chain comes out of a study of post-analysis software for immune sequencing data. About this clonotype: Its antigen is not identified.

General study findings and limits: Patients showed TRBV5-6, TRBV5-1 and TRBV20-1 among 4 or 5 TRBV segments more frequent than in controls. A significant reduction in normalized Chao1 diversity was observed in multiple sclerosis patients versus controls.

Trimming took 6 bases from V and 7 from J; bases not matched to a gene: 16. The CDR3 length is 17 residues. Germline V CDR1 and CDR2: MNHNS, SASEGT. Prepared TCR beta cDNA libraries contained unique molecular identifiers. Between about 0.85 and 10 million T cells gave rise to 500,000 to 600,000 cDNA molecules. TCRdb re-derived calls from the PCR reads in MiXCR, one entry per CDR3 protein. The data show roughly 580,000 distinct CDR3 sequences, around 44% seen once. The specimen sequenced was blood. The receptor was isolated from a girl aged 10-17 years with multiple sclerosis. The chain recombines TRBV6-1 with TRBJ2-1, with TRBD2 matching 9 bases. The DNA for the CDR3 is TGTGCCAGCAGCCTAGGGAGCGGGAGGCCGTATGGGAATGAGCAGTTCTTC. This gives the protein CASSLGSGRPYGNEQFF.